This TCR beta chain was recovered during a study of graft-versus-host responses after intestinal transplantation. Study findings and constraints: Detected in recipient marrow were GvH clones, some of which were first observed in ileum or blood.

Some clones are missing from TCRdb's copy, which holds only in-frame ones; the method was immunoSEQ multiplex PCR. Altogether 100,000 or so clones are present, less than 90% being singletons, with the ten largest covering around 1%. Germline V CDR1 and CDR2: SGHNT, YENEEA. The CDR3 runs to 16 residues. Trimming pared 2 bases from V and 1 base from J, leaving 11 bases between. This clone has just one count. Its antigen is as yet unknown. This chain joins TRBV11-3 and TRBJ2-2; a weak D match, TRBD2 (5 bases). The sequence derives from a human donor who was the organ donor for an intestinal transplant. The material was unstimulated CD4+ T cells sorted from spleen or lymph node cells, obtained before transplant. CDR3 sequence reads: CASSLRGSGNTGELFF. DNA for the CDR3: TGTGCCAGCAGCTTACGGGGATCGGGGAACACCGGGGAGCTGTTTTTT. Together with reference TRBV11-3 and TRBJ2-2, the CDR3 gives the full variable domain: EAGVVQSPRYKIIEKKQPVAFWCNPISGHNTLYWYLQNLGQGPELLIRYENEEAVDDSQLPKDRFSAERLKGVDSTLKIQPAELGDSAVYLCASSLRGSGNTGELFFGEGSRLTVL.